One and the same sample provided the 26 T cell receptor beta chains below, sequenced in a study of blood T cell repertoires in COVID-19. The assay was immunoSEQ multiplex PCR, and TCRdb's table has in-frame clones only and misses some. Among roughly 300,000 clones, about 80% were seen once, and the ten largest hold around 10%. The sample consisted of peripheral blood. These receptors were obtained from a woman aged 45-60 years who had recovered from COVID-19.

This sequence joins TRBV30 and TRBJ2-5; D is possibly TRBD1 (6 bases). V gave up 5 bases and J gave up 4 bases, with 11 bases separating them. Germline V CDR1 and CDR2: GTSNPN, SVGIG (reference sequence). The CDR3 sequence is 12 residues long. The CDR3 coding sequence is TGTGCCTGGGGTGGGGGCGGAGAGACCCAGTACTTC. As protein: CAWGGGGETQYF.

The chain recombines TRBV5-1 with TRBJ1-2; 7 nucleotides align to TRBD1. The CDR3 is 13 residues long. V trimming: 4 bases; J trimming: 6 bases; junction bases outside the gene matches: 6. Germline values: CDR1 SGHRS, CDR2 YFSETQ. The CDR3 here is CASSVAGTDGYTF. The CDR3 DNA reads as TGCGCCAGCAGCGTCGCCGGGACAGATGGCTACACCTTC.

Comments on this clone: Other DNA variants within this sample encode the same CDR3. V is TRBV19 and J is TRBJ1-1; D possibly corresponds to TRBD1 (5 bases). Germline V gives CDR1 LNHDA, CDR2 SQIVND (reference sequence). Trimming took 3 bases from V and 1 from J, leaving 9 bases between them. The CDR3 loop spans 14 amino acids. This CDR3 is CASSILTANTEAFF. In DNA, the CDR3 is TGTGCCAGTAGTATCTTGACAGCGAACACTGAAGCTTTCTTT.

This chain connects TRBV28 to TRBJ1-2; 9 nucleotides agree with TRBD1. Trimming took 4 bases from V and 5 from J; bases not matched to a gene: 14. Germline lookup yields CDR1 MDHEN and CDR2 SYDVKM. The CDR3 contains 17 residues. The CDR3 DNA follows: TGTGCCAGCAGTTCGGGACAGGGCCCCGGGCTTAATTATGGCTACACCTTC. It specifies CASSSGQGPGLNYGYTF.

The chain couples TRBV5-1 to TRBJ1-4; 7 bases map to TRBD1. Looked up from germline, CDR1 is SGHRS and CDR2 is YFSETQ. Trimming at V came to 4 bases and at J to 5 bases, leaving 5 bases not matched to a gene. The CDR3 spans 14 residues. The CDR3 spells CASSPTGRNEKLFF. The CDR3 nucleotides read TGCGCCAGCAGCCCGACAGGGAGGAATGAAAAACTGTTTTTT.

V is TRBV12-3 or TRBV12-4 and J is TRBJ1-1, with D possibly matching TRBD1 (6 bases). Trimming shortened V by 4 bases and J by 5 bases, and 8 bases separated the two germline ends. The CDR3 totals 12 residues. The CDR3 spells CASSSRGTEAFF. As DNA, the CDR3 is TGTGCCAGCAGTTCAAGGGGGACTGAAGCTTTCTTT.

This clone has only one observation. The chain is built from TRBV28 and TRBJ2-7; 12 nucleotides agree with TRBD2. The junction had 7 bases not matched to a gene; V was cut back by 10 bases and J by 6 bases. Germline CDR1 and CDR2: MDHEN and SYDVKM. The CDR3 runs to 13 residues. CDR3 in DNA: TGTGCCACCCTAGCGGGGGGGCCGGGCGAGCAGTACTTC. Protein sequence: CATLAGGPGEQYF.

V usage is TRBV4-1 and J usage is TRBJ2-7; D perhaps matches TRBD2 (5 bases). The CDR3 loop spans 15 amino acids. Germline V CDR1 and CDR2: MGHRA, YSYEKL. V was trimmed by 0 bases and J by 0 bases, leaving 9 bases between them. CDR3: CASSQEEASSYEQYF. The CDR3 DNA is TGCGCCAGCAGCCAAGAGGAGGCCAGCTCCTACGAGCAGTACTTC.

The chain couples TRBV19 to TRBJ2-7; TRBD1 agrees at 11 bases. This CDR3 contains 15 residues. The V gene end was trimmed by 9 bases and the J gene end by 2 bases; junction bases not matched to a gene: 9. Germline V gene sequence: CDR1 LNHDA, CDR2 SQIVND (reference sequence). The CDR3 reads CASGSPGQGAYEQYF. The CDR3 nucleotides are TGTGCCAGCGGGTCCCCGGGACAGGGGGCCTACGAGCAGTACTTC. Drawing the rest from reference TRBV19 and TRBJ2-7, the complete variable domain is DGGITQSPKYLFRKEGQNVTLSCEQNLNHDAMYWYRQDPGQGLRLIYYSQIVNDFQKGDIAEGYSVSREKKESFPLTVTSAQKNPTAFYLCASGSPGQGAYEQYFGPGTRLTVT.

The chain employs TRBV10-1 and TRBJ1-5; TRBD1 matches at 8 bases. The V gene end was trimmed by 4 bases and the J gene end by 5 bases; junction bases not matched to a gene: 16. This CDR3 has 18 residues. Germline lookup yields CDR1 WNHNN and CDR2 SYGVQD (reference sequence). CDR3 coding DNA: TGCGCCAGCAGTGTAGTCCGGACAGGGAACCTCAGGGATCAGCCCCAGCATTTT. Translation gives CASSVVRTGNLRDQPQHF.

Only a few counts were recorded for this clone. The V and J genes are TRBV9 and TRBJ2-1; 10 positions match TRBD2. Trimming at V came to 3 bases and at J to 5 bases, leaving 5 bases not matched to a gene. Germline V gene sequence: CDR1 SGDLS, CDR2 YYNGEE. This CDR3 is 15 amino acids long. Here the CDR3 reads CASSGTSGTNNEQFF. The CDR3 coding sequence is TGTGCCAGCAGCGGCACTAGCGGGACTAACAATGAGCAGTTCTTC.

The J gene is TRBJ2-1, the V gene TRBV7-2; 10 bases line up with TRBD2. Per germline, CDR1 SGHTA and CDR2 FQGNSA. The V segment lost 3 bases and the J segment 3 bases; nucleotides outside the gene matches: 2. The CDR3 is 15 residues long. CDR3 region: CASSLGLANYNEQFF. The CDR3 coding sequence is TGTGCCAGCAGCTTGGGACTAGCGAACTACAATGAGCAGTTCTTC.

The rearrangement links TRBV10-3 to TRBJ2-6; 10 nucleotides align to TRBD1. V shed 10 bases, J shed 4 bases, and the junction held 10 bases outside the gene matches. Per germline, CDR1 ENHRY and CDR2 SYGVKD. CDR3 length: 16 amino acids. In DNA form, the CDR3 reads TGTGCCACTTCGGGACAGGGGCTTCCCGGGGCCAACGTCCTGACTTTC. Its protein product is CATSGQGLPGANVLTF.

The V call is TRBV7-6, the J call TRBJ1-3, with D unresolved. This CDR3 comprises 17 residues. V lost 1 base to trimming and J lost 0 bases, with 13 bases between them. CDR1 and CDR2 from the germline V gene are SGHVS and FNYEAQ. The CDR3 sequence: CASSLEAVSSSGNTIYF. Here the CDR3 DNA reads TGTGCCAGCAGCTTAGAGGCAGTCTCTAGCTCTGGAAACACCATATATTTT.

The DNA for the CDR3 is TGTGCCAGCCGCCCGTCCGGGACAGGCTCCTACGAGCAGTACTTC. Amino acids: CASRPSGTGSYEQYF. The chain combines TRBV6-5 with TRBJ2-7; 8 bases are a match to TRBD1. The CDR3 totals 15 residues. With V trimmed by 8 bases and J by 0 bases, 9 bases remained unmatched. From germline, CDR1 is MNHEY and CDR2 SVGAGI.

The V and J genes are TRBV7-6 and TRBJ2-1; D is ambiguous. Trimming removed 1 base at V and 0 bases at J, with 10 bases between. This CDR3 spans 16 amino acids. Germline V gene lookup returns CDR1 SGHVS and CDR2 FNYEAQ. CDR3 nucleotides: TGTGCCAGCAGCTTAGTATCTAGTACCTCCTACAATGAGCAGTTCTTC. This translates into CASSLVSSTSYNEQFF.

The chain uses TRBV4-1 and TRBJ2-2, with 7 positions matching TRBD1. The CDR3 runs 15 residues. V trimming: 3 bases; J trimming: 0 bases; junction bases outside the gene matches: 1. The V gene's germline CDR1 is MGHRA and CDR2 YSYEKL. Written as DNA, the CDR3 is TGCGCCAGCAGCCAGGACAGGACGAACACCGGGGAGCTGTTTTTT. This encodes CASSQDRTNTGELFF.

This sequence joins TRBV7-6 and TRBJ2-7; maybe TRBD2 (6 bases). Trimming took 0 bases from V and 7 from J, leaving 10 bases between them. CDR3 length: 13 amino acids. Germline V gene data show CDR1 as SGHVS and CDR2 as FNYEAQ. CDR3 in DNA: TGTGCCAGCAGCTTAGCGCGGGGTGGAGAGCAGTACTTC. It translates to CASSLARGGEQYF.

The chain joins TRBV5-4 to TRBJ2-3, with TRBD2 matching 10 bases. With 4 bases clipped from V and 1 base from J, the junction kept 6 bases outside the gene matches. Germline CDR1 and CDR2: SGHNT and YYREEE (reference sequence). This CDR3 region has 16 residues. As DNA, the CDR3 is TGTGCCAGCAGCCCGAGGGGGACTAGCGGCACAGATACGCAGTATTTT. Translating gives CASSPRGTSGTDTQYF.

This chain links TRBV28 with TRBJ1-1; 9 bases line up with TRBD1. The V gene end was trimmed by 2 bases and the J gene end by 0 bases; junction bases not matched to a gene: 4. The CDR3 totals 16 residues. CDR1 and CDR2 from the germline V gene are MDHEN and SYDVKM. The CDR3 protein is CASSLGGTGLNTEAFF. CDR3 sequence (DNA): TGTGCCAGCAGTTTAGGTGGGACAGGGCTGAACACTGAAGCTTTCTTT.

V usage is TRBV5-1 and J usage is TRBJ2-7; TRBD1 matches at 7 bases. Germline CDR1 reads SGHRS; CDR2 reads YFSETQ. The trim removed 1 base at V and 2 bases at J, leaving 6 bases unmatched. The length of the CDR3 is 15 residues. The CDR3: CASSLWTGTPYEQYF. CDR3 in DNA: TGCGCCAGCAGCTTGTGGACAGGTACCCCCTACGAGCAGTACTTC.

The gene calls are TRBV6-2 or TRBV6-3 and TRBJ2-7; D is perhaps TRBD2 (5 bases). Between the trimmed V and J ends, which lost 0 bases and 3 bases, there was a span of 12 bases. The CDR3 has 15 amino acids. Germline V gene sequence: CDR1 MNHEY, CDR2 SVGEGT. Written as DNA, the CDR3 is TGTGCCAGCAGTTACTCCCGGACTGGGGTCTACGAGCAGTACTTC. Translating gives CASSYSRTGVYEQYF.

This clone came up a few times. The V and J genes are TRBV27 and TRBJ1-5; possible D gene TRBD1, 5 bases. The CDR3 contains 16 residues. Trimming cost V 4 bases and J 1 base, with 14 bases left between them. Germline V gene lookup returns CDR1 MNHEY and CDR2 SMNVEV (reference sequence). The CDR3 sequence is CASSSFGGTSNQPQHF. As DNA, the CDR3 is TGTGCCAGCAGTTCCTTCGGGGGAACGAGCAATCAGCCCCAGCATTTT.

The genes are TRBV7-2 and TRBJ2-7; TRBD2 matches at 9 bases. Germline CDR1 SGHTA, CDR2 FQGNSA. With 5 bases clipped from V and 7 bases from J, the junction kept 15 bases outside the gene matches. This CDR3 is 16 amino acids long. CDR3 residues: CASSLPGTAGGKEQYF. The CDR3 DNA follows: TGTGCCAGCAGCCTCCCGGGTACGGCGGGAGGGAAAGAGCAGTACTTC.

J is TRBJ2-3 and V is TRBV7-3; a possible D gene is TRBD2 (5 bases). The germline gives CDR1 SGHTA, CDR2 FQGTGA. Trimming pared 0 bases from V and 4 bases from J, leaving 5 bases between. This CDR3 is 13 amino acids long. CDR3 amino acids: CASSLTRADTQYF. CDR3 DNA sequence: TGTGCCAGCAGCTTAACGAGGGCAGATACGCAGTATTTT.

The V gene is TRBV7-9, the J gene TRBJ1-2; the D is unclear. V shed 1 base and J shed 4 bases, with 4 bases lying between them. This CDR3 has 12 amino acids. In germline, CDR1 is SEHNR, CDR2 FQNEAQ (reference sequence). In DNA form, the CDR3 reads TGTGCCAGCAGCTTAGACGGCTATGGCTACACCTTC. Its translation is CASSLDGYGYTF.